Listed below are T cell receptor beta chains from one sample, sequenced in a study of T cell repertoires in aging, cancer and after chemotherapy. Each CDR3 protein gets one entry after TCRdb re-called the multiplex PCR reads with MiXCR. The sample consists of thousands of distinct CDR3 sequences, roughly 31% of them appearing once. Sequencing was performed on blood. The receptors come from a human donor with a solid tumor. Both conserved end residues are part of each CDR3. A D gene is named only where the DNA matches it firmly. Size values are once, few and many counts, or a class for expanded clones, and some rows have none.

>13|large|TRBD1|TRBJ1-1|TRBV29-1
CSVGEGARAEAFF
TGCAGCGTGGGGGAGGGGGCGAGGGCTGAAGCTTTCTTT
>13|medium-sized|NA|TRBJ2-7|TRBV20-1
CSAPLGGAYEQYF
TGCAGTGCTCCCCTTGGCGGAGCCTACGAGCAGTACTTC
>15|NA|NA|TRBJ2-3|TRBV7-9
CASSSSSDLSDTQYF
TGTGCCAGCAGTTCCTCATCAGATCTGTCAGATACGCAGTATTTT
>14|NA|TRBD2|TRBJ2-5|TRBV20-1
CSANPGLGTETQYF
TGCAGTGCCAACCCGGGACTAGGAACAGAGACCCAGTACTTC
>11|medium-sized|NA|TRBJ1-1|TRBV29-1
CSGNRKTEAFF
TGCAGCGGTAACAGGAAAACTGAAGCTTTCTTT
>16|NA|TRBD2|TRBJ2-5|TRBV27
CASSLGGDGRQETQYF
TGTGCCAGCAGTCTGGGAGGGGACGGTCGTCAAGAGACCCAGTACTTC
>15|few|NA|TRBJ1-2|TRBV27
CASRFGLTSNYGYTF
TGTGCCAGCAGATTCGGACTGACCTCTAACTATGGCTACACCTTC
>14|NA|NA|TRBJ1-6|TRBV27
CASSLLGENSPLHF
TGTGCCAGCAGTTTACTTGGGGAAAATTCACCCCTCCACTTT
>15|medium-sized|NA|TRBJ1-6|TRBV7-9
CASSLSGGVRSPLHF
TGTGCCAGCAGCCTTAGCGGCGGGGTAAGGTCACCCCTCCACTTT
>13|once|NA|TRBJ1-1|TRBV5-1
CASSVRRGNEVFF
TGCGCCAGCAGCGTACGTAGGGGAAATGAAGTTTTCTTT
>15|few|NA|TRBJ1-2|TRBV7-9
CASSFPGRINYGYTF
TGTGCCAGCAGCTTTCCGGGACGGATTAACTATGGCTACACCTTC